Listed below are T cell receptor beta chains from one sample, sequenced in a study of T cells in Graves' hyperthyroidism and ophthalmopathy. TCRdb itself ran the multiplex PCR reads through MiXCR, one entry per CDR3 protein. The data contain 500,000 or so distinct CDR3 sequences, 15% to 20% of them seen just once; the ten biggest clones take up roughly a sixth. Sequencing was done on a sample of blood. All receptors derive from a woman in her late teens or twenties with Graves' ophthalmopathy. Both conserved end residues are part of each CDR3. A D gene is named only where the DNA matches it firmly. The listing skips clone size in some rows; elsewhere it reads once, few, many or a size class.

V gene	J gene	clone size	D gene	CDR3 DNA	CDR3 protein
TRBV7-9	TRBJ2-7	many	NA	TGTGCCAGCAGAAGTGACGGAGCCTACGAGCAGTACTTC	CASRSDGAYEQYF
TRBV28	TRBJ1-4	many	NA	TGTGCCAGCAGCCCCCCCTTACAGCTTAGGACTGAAAAACTGTTTTTT	CASSPPLQLRTEKLFF
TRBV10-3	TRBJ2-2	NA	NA	TGTGCCATCAGTGTAACAGCCACCGGGGAGCTGTTTTTT	CAISVTATGELFF
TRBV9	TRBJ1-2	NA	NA	TGTGCCAGCAGCGTAGGACCCCCAGTGGGGACCCTTAACTATGGCTACACCTTC	CASSVGPPVGTLNYGYTF
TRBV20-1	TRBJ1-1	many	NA	TGCAGTGCTTACAGGGAAAGTCACACTGAAGCTTTCTTT	CSAYRESHTEAFF
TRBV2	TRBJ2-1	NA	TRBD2	TGTGCCAGAGAGGCCGGGACTAGCCGTAGCGAGCAGTTCTTC	CAREAGTSRSEQFF
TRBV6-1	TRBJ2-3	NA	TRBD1	TGTGCCAGCAGTGAAAAGACAGGGGGCGCAGATACGCAGTATTTT	CASSEKTGGADTQYF
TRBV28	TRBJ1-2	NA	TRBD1	TGTGCCAGCGCCTCCCCGGGACAGATCCATTATGGCTACACCTTC	CASASPGQIHYGYTF
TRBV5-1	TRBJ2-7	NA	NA	TGCGCCAGCAGCGAAACAGGGCCGGGGGCCTACGAGCAGTACTTC	CASSETGPGAYEQYF
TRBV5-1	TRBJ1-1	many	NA	TGCGCCAGCAGCCTCATTACAGGGTATGAAGCTTTCTTT	CASSLITGYEAFF
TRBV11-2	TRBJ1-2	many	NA	TGTGCCAGCAGCTTACGGCACTATGGCTACACCTTC	CASSLRHYGYTF
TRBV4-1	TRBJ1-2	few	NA	TGCGCCAGCAGCCAAGTGGGAGGGACCTATGGCTACACCTTC	CASSQVGGTYGYTF
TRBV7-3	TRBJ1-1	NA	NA	TGTGCCAGCAGCTTAGTGGGGGGTGGCACTGAAGCTTTCTTT	CASSLVGGGTEAFF
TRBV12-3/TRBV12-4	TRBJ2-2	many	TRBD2	TGTGCCACCACACCAGAGGGACTAGCAACCGGGGAGCTGTTTTTT	CATTPEGLATGELFF
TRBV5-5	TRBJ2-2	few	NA	TGTGCCAGCAGCTTAAATCTCGACACCGGGGAGCTGTTTTTT	CASSLNLDTGELFF
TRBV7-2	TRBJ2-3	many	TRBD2	TGTGCCAGCAGTTCGGGACTAAGCACAGATACGCAGTATTTT	CASSSGLSTDTQYF
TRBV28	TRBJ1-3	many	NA	TGTGCCAGCAGTCCAGCGGTCTCTGGAAACACCATATATTTT	CASSPAVSGNTIYF
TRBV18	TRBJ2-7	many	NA	TGTGCCAGCTCATGGGACACCGGTTCCGAGCAGTACTTC	CASSWDTGSEQYF
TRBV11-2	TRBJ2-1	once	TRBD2	TGCGCCAGCAGCCAAGGGGGACTAGCTACCTACAATGAGCAGTTCTTC	CASSQGGLATYNEQFF
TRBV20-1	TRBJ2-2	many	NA	TGCAGTGCTAGTGCCGGGGAGCTGTTTTTT	CSASAGELFF
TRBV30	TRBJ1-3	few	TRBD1	TGTGCCTGTGTCCGCGACAGGGGGCTTGGAAACACCATATATTTT	CACVRDRGLGNTIYF
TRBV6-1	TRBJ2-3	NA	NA	TGTGCCAGCAGTGAAAGCCTCACAGATACGCAGTATTTT	CASSESLTDTQYF
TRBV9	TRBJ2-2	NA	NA	TGTGCCAGCATGGTCAGCGCCAGCGGGACCGGGGAGCTGTTTTTT	CASMVSASGTGELFF
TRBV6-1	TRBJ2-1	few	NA	TGTGCCAGCAGTGAATCGGGGCACTACAATGAGCAGTTCTTC	CASSESGHYNEQFF
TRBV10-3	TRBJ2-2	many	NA	TGTGCCATCACTATTGACAGGTCCGGGGAGCTGTTTTTT	CAITIDRSGELFF
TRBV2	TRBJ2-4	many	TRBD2	TGTGCCAGCAGTCCTAGCGGGGGTGGAGACAAAAACATTCAGTACTTC	CASSPSGGGDKNIQYF
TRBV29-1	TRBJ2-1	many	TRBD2	TGCAGCGTTGAAGGGTGGGCTCTAGCGGGAGACTACAATGAGCAGTTCTTC	CSVEGWALAGDYNEQFF
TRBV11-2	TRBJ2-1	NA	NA	TGTGCCAGCAGCTCCCTTCGGGCACAGGGTGAAATCTACAATGAGCAGTTCTTC	CASSSLRAQGEIYNEQFF
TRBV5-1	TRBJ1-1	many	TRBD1	TGCGCCAGCCGCTCAGGGACAGGGTCCACTGAAGCTTTCTTT	CASRSGTGSTEAFF
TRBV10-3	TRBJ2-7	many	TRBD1	TGTGCCATCAATGACAGGGGGGACTACGAGCAGTACTTC	CAINDRGDYEQYF
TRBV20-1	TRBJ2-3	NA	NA	TGCAGTGGGAGACTAGGGGCGGATACGCAGTATTTT	CSGRLGADTQYF
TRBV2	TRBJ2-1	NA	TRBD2	TGTGCCAGCAGTGACCTACGGACTAGCGGGGGTGAGCAGTTCTTC	CASSDLRTSGGEQFF
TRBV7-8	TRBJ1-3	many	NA	TGTGCCAGCGGTGAAGGGGGGGCTGGAAACACCATATATTTT	CASGEGGAGNTIYF
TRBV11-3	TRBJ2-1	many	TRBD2	TGTGCCAGCAGCTTACTTGGCGGGAGGAGCAAGGGTGAGCAGTTCTTC	CASSLLGGRSKGEQFF
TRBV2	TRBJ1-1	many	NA	TGTGCCAGCAGTGAAGAGGTGAGCACTGAAGCTTTCTTT	CASSEEVSTEAFF
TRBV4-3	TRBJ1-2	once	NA	TGCGCCAGCAGCCAAGATACGACAGGCATCTATGGCTACACCTTC	CASSQDTTGIYGYTF
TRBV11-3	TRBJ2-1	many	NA	TGTGCCAGCAGCCAAGGTTGGCCCTTCAGCGGCTCCTACAATGAGCAGTTCTTC	CASSQGWPFSGSYNEQFF
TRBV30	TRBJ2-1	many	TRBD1	TGTGCCTGGAGTGGACAGGGCGTTGAGCAGTTCTTC	CAWSGQGVEQFF
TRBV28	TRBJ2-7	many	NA	TGTGCCAGCATGACAGGGGAGTGGACTAGCGTTCCCTACGAGCAGTACTTC	CASMTGEWTSVPYEQYF
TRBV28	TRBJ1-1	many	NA	TGTGCCAGCAGTTTAGGGCATAACACTGAAGCTTTCTTT	CASSLGHNTEAFF
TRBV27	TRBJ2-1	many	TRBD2	TGTGCCAGCAGCGTTCTAGCGGGGGGCAGCAATGAGCAGTTCTTC	CASSVLAGGSNEQFF
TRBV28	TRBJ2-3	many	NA	TGTGCCAGCAGTTTTCCGGGGGATAGCGATCCGGCAGATACGCAGTATTTT	CASSFPGDSDPADTQYF
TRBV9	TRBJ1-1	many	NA	TGTGCCAGCAGCGTAGGGGGAGAGACTGAAGCTTTCTTT	CASSVGGETEAFF
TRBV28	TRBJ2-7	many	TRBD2	TGTGCCAGCAGGTCTGGGACTAGTGTCTACGAGCAGTACTTC	CASRSGTSVYEQYF
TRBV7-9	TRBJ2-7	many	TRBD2	TGTGCCAGCAGCTTTCCTAGCGGAACCTACGAGCAGTACTTC	CASSFPSGTYEQYF
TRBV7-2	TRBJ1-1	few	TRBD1	TGTGCCAGCAGAACACTCAGGACAGGGGGCTTCACTGAAGCTTTCTTT	CASRTLRTGGFTEAFF
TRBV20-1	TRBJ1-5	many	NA	TGCAGTGCTAGAGAGGGCAGGGAGGGACATCAGCCCCAGCATTTT	CSAREGREGHQPQHF
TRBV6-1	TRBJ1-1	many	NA	TGTGCCAGCAGCACCCCCGGGACATCCAACACTGAAGCTTTCTTT	CASSTPGTSNTEAFF
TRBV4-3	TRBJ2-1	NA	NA	TGCGCCAGCAGCCAAGTCGTTCGGGAGTTGTCCTACAATGAGCAGTTCTTC	CASSQVVRELSYNEQFF
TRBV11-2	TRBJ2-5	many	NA	TGTGCCAGCAGCTTAGGGGGTACAGGAAAAGAGACCCAGTACTTC	CASSLGGTGKETQYF
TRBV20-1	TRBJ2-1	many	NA	TGCAGTGCTAACCTCAACCAGGGGAATGAGCAGTTCTTC	CSANLNQGNEQFF
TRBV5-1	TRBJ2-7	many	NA	TGCGCCAGCAGCTTGGCGGACTCCGCCTACGAGCAGTACTTC	CASSLADSAYEQYF
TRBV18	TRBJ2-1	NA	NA	TGTGCCAGCTCACCATTCGGCAGGGGACTCTACAATGAGCAGTTCTTC	CASSPFGRGLYNEQFF